This paragraph reports one TCR beta chain. The sample originates from a study of blood T cell repertoires in COVID-19. For the study at large: Material from acute and convalescent COVID-19 was sourced from the United States, Italy and Spain.

It was during active infection that Seattle patients were enrolled and then longitudinally followed. As handled by the study authors: Reference gene primer amplification gave nucleated cell count estimates. Here immunoSEQ multiplex PCR was the method, and the copy in TCRdb shows in-frame clones only, minus some. The V and J calls and the clone size are those of that table, but D and trimming were determined from the DNA. The sample lists 250,000 to 300,000 clones; approximately 86% were seen once. V lost 3 bases to trimming and J lost 1 base; unmatched junction nucleotides: 2. The germline CDR1 and CDR2 sequences are SGHTS and YDEGEE. The CDR3 extends over 15 amino acids.

The material sequenced was peripheral blood. The chain has TRBV5-8 and TRBJ2-3, with 10 bases fitting TRBD1. The TCR sequence derives from a woman in her 70s with COVID-19, enrolled during active disease. The DNA for the CDR3 is TGTGCCAGCAGCTGGGGGACAGGGGGCACAGATACGCAGTATTTT. Protein sequence: CASSWGTGGTDTQYF.